This T cell receptor beta chain was captured by sequencing in a study of cytomegalovirus exposure and HLA in healthy donors. Study results and limitations: CMV serostatus was the only recorded immune exposure for donors.

This clone has at least ten counts. Its target is not known. Use of 60 Vbeta and 13 Jbeta primers characterized the PCR. Original processing notes: In a later analysis, 60 million to 90 million unique TCR beta chains included roughly 11 million shared by two or more donors. Clones were read by immunoSEQ multiplex PCR, and TCRdb kept only the in-frame ones, dropping some. V, J and clone size are those of that table, while D and trimming were read from the DNA. The table includes under 150,000 clones, almost 85% detected once. This CDR3 contains 14 residues. Trimming took 4 bases from V and 2 from J; bases not matched to a gene: 2. Germline assignment: CDR1 MRHNA and CDR2 SNTAGT.

Sample: PBMCs. This TCR came from a boy aged 2-15 years in good health and CMV-seronegative. The V call is TRBV6-4, the J call TRBJ2-3; 8 bases fit TRBD2. As DNA, the CDR3 is TGTGCCAGCAGTGCGGGGGGGCACACAGATACGCAGTATTTT. It yields the protein CASSAGGHTDTQYF.